This TCR beta chain emerged from a study of cytomegalovirus exposure and HLA in healthy donors. Study overall: Assignment to the Caucasian-associated ancestry cluster applied to about 80% of the approximately 400 genotyped donors.

Study results and caveats: Per published reports, the classifier diagnosed cytomegalovirus status with high specificity and sensitivity. Earlier analysis looked at TCR beta V segments, and most were productive about 87% or about 30% of the time.

CDR3 length: 10 amino acids. Germline CDR1 SQVTM, CDR2 ANQGSEA. Regarding this clone: Its antigen remains unidentified.

Primers for the PCR totalled 60 Vbeta and 13 Jbeta. Produced via immunoSEQ multiplex PCR; TCRdb's table is partial and in-frame only. Recorded for this sample: about 58,000 clones. Material: PBMCs. This chain connects TRBV29-1 to TRBJ2-3; 7 bases fit TRBD2. This TCR was sampled from a woman aged 18-29 years in good health and CMV-seronegative. The CDR3 sequence: CSGGEDTQYF. The CDR3 nucleotides read TGCAGTGGGGGGGAAGATACGCAGTATTTT.